A selection of T cell receptor beta chains follows, all from one sample in a study of shared clonotypes between healthy human individuals. Libraries were prepared by immunoSEQ multiplex PCR; TCRdb keeps only in-frame clonotypes and omits some of them. Of over 1.5 million clones listed, 95% to 99% are singletons. Sequencing was performed on naive CD4+ T cells sorted from blood. The source is a man under 40 in good health. The CDR3 runs from the conserved cysteine through the conserved F or W. A D gene is named only where the DNA matches it firmly. The size of a clone is reported for some rows only, either as once, few or many, or as a class for expanded clones.

j_gene	abundance	d_gene	v_gene	CDR3nt	CDR3aa
TRBJ1-1	once	NA	TRBV18	TGTGCCAGCTCACCACCGGAGCGAACTTTTGCGCCGGACACTGAAGCTTTCTTT	CASSPPERTFAPDTEAFF
TRBJ2-4	once	TRBD1	TRBV15	TGTGCCACCAGCAGAGGGGACAGGAACAAAAACATTCAGTACTTC	CATSRGDRNKNIQYF
TRBJ2-7	NA	TRBD1	TRBV11-3	TGTGCCAGCAGCTTAGGAGGGGGCGCCAACCACGAGCAGTACTTC	CASSLGGGANHEQYF
TRBJ2-7	NA	NA	TRBV27	TGTGCCAGCCGGACGGGCTCCTACGAGCAGTACTTC	CASRTGSYEQYF
TRBJ2-7	NA	NA	TRBV2	TGTGCCAGCAGTGTTGGTTACTCCTACGAGCAGTACTTC	CASSVGYSYEQYF
TRBJ2-5	once	NA	TRBV2	TGTGCCAGCAGTGAGCATGGCGGATCACAAGAGACCCAGTACTTC	CASSEHGGSQETQYF
TRBJ2-7	NA	NA	TRBV7-4	TGTGCCAGCAGCTTAGGACAGGAGTCCTACGAGCAGTACTTC	CASSLGQESYEQYF
TRBJ1-5	NA	NA	TRBV28	TGTGCCAGCAGCTGGGGGGGCGTTCAGCCCCAGCATTTT	CASSWGGVQPQHF
TRBJ1-5	NA	NA	TRBV30	TGTGCCTGGAGTAGTGGTCGTGATCAGCCCCAGCATTTT	CAWSSGRDQPQHF
TRBJ2-5	NA	NA	TRBV2	TGTGCCTCGGGGGCAATTGTAGAGACCCAGTACTTC	CASGAIVETQYF
TRBJ2-7	NA	NA	TRBV27	TGTGCCAGCAGTTTGTCAGGGCACGAGCAGTACTTC	CASSLSGHEQYF
TRBJ2-1	many	TRBD2	TRBV2	TGTGCCAGCAGTGCCGGACTAGCGGGATACAATGAGCAGTTCTTC	CASSAGLAGYNEQFF
TRBJ1-1	NA	NA	TRBV19	TGTGCCAGTAGCCAGGGTGCAGCCGCTGAAGCTTTCTTT	CASSQGAAAEAFF
TRBJ1-5	NA	NA	TRBV28	TGTGCCATCAAGGGGAGTCGCAATCAGCCCCAGCATTTT	CAIKGSRNQPQHF
TRBJ1-5	NA	NA	TRBV2	TGTGCCAGCGCGGGGGGCCCCGATCAGCCCCAGCATTTT	CASAGGPDQPQHF
TRBJ2-7	NA	NA	TRBV7-2	TGTGCCAGCAGTTCCGCAGGGGTCCACGAGCAGTACTTC	CASSSAGVHEQYF
TRBJ2-7	NA	TRBD1	TRBV18	TGTGCCAGCTCAAAGACAGGGGGAGAGTACGAGCAGTACTTC	CASSKTGGEYEQYF
TRBJ1-5	NA	NA	TRBV28	TGTGCCAGCAGATCAGGGGTTATCGGTCAGCCCCAGCATTTT	CASRSGVIGQPQHF
TRBJ2-4	NA	NA	TRBV21-1	TGTGCCAGCAGCGGTGCACGGGCTAGCGGGAGAAGAGGCAAAAACATTCAGTACTTC	CASSGARASGRRGKNIQYF
TRBJ2-5	NA	NA	TRBV18	TGTGCCAGCTCGCTCCCGACTTCAGAGACCCAGTACTTC	CASSLPTSETQYF
TRBJ2-7	NA	NA	TRBV25-1	TGTGCCAGCAGTCGGGACTACGAGCAGTACTTC	CASSRDYEQYF
TRBJ1-1	NA	NA	TRBV6-5	TGTGCCAGCAGTTACATTCACAGCCTGAACACTGAAGCTTTCTTT	CASSYIHSLNTEAFF
TRBJ2-7	NA	NA	TRBV5-1	TGCGCCAGCAGCTTGGCCGGGGGTAGCTGGGCTGACGAGCAGTACTTC	CASSLAGGSWADEQYF
TRBJ1-2	NA	TRBD1	TRBV11-3	TGTGCCAGCAGCTCCCGACAGGGTGATGGCTACACCTTC	CASSSRQGDGYTF
TRBJ2-5	NA	NA	TRBV5-1	TGCGCCAGCAGCGCCACAGGATTCCAAGAGACCCAGTACTTC	CASSATGFQETQYF
TRBJ1-2	NA	NA	TRBV2	TGTGCCAGCAGTGAAAGGAGGGACCCAACAATAGGGTATGGCTACACCTTC	CASSERRDPTIGYGYTF
TRBJ1-4	NA	TRBD1	TRBV5-4	TGTGCCAGCAGCTCACGGGACAGGGGTCGGGAAAAACTGTTTTTT	CASSSRDRGREKLFF
TRBJ1-5	NA	NA	TRBV2	TGTGCCAGCAGTGGTACAGGAGGAAGGGGTCAGCCCCAGCATTTT	CASSGTGGRGQPQHF
TRBJ2-1	NA	TRBD2	TRBV28	TGTGCCAGCAGTAAGGTTGGGCTAGCGGGAAGTGAGCAGTTCTTC	CASSKVGLAGSEQFF
TRBJ2-6	NA	NA	TRBV2	TGTGCCAGCAGTGAAGCGGTAGTGTCTGGGGCCAACGTCCTGACTTTC	CASSEAVVSGANVLTF
TRBJ1-1	NA	NA	TRBV7-2	TGTGCCAGCAGCCCGACAAACCAGGTGAGCCAGGCTTTCTTT	CASSPTNQVSQAFF
TRBJ1-4	NA	NA	TRBV28	TGTGCCAGCAGTTTAGCAGGGGCCGGTAATGAAAAACTGTTTTTT	CASSLAGAGNEKLFF
TRBJ2-7	NA	NA	TRBV6-1	TGTGCCAGCAGTGAAGAGTTAGTAGGGAGGGGGCTCGGGCAGTACTTC	CASSEELVGRGLGQYF
TRBJ2-7	NA	NA	TRBV9	TGTGCCAGCAGCGTAGTCGGGGACACTAGCTCCTACGAGCAGTACTTC	CASSVVGDTSSYEQYF
TRBJ1-4	NA	NA	TRBV5-1	TGCGCCAGCAGCCCCGCGGGAGGGGGGAATGAAAAACTGTTTTTT	CASSPAGGGNEKLFF
TRBJ2-7	NA	NA	TRBV13	TGTGCCAGCAGCGATCGGAACTCGGTATACGAGCAGTACTTC	CASSDRNSVYEQYF
TRBJ2-2	NA	TRBD2	TRBV5-1	TGCGCCAGCAGTAACCGGACTAGCGCCGGGGAGCTGTTTTTT	CASSNRTSAGELFF
TRBJ2-1	NA	TRBD2	TRBV18	TGTGCCAGCTCCACTTCACCTAGCGGGAGGGCCGGTCAGGCGAATGAGCAGTTCTTC	CASSTSPSGRAGQANEQFF
TRBJ2-1	NA	TRBD1	TRBV5-4	TGTGCCAGCAGCTTCCGGACAGGGTACAATGAGCAGTTCTTC	CASSFRTGYNEQFF
TRBJ1-1	NA	NA	TRBV9	TGTGCCAGCAGCCCTCGCCCCGCGAACACTGAAGCTTTCTTT	CASSPRPANTEAFF
TRBJ1-1	once	NA	TRBV4-1	TGCGCCAGCAGCCAACCTTTGAGGGGCACTGAAGCTTTCTTT	CASSQPLRGTEAFF
TRBJ1-1	NA	NA	TRBV7-9	TGTGCCAGCAGCCGACAGCCCATAAGTAGCACTGAAGCTTTCTTT	CASSRQPISSTEAFF